This record looks at one T cell receptor (beta chain) sequence and its context. The target antigen is unknown. These data come from a study of human T cells and chemical hapten exposure. Time point: patch test 3, about 24 weeks after DPC sensitization. Treatment noted: therapeutic diphenylcyclopropenone sensitization with weekly scalp DPC. It was from unfractionated whole blood that total RNA was extracted. The CDR3 contains 12 residues. The V gene's germline CDR1 is DFQATT and CDR2 SNEGSKA (reference sequence). V was pared by 2 bases and J by 3 bases, with 7 bases between. General study points: The number of TCRs above 1 in 1000 frequency did not change after DPC sensitization. While controls formed fewer of them, expanded TCRs formed significantly more large CDR3 similarity clusters. Expanded TCR counts at PT1 went up together with patch test score, a positive correlation.

Each CDR3 protein gets one entry after TCRdb re-called the RACE reads with MiXCR. The profile covers some 96,000 distinct CDR3 sequences, with roughly 27% appearing a single time and about 9.3% taken by the ten largest. This receptor was obtained from a man aged 40-49 years with alopecia areata. Some clones in this sample may be carry-over from other donors' samples. The chain joins TRBV20-1 to TRBJ1-2; no reliable D call. The sequencing here drew on whole blood, taken in connection with sensitization to the hapten diphenylcyclopropenone (DPC). CDR3 bases: TGCAGTGCTAGATCGCGCTACTATGGCTACACCTTC. It yields the protein CSARSRYYGYTF.